The 10 T cell receptor beta chains below all came from one sample that was sequenced in a study of CDR3 diversity in severe acne. TCRdb itself ran the PCR reads through MiXCR, one entry per CDR3 protein. The sample shows around 91,000 distinct CDR3 sequences, 45% to 60% of them seen only once. What was sequenced was blood. All receptors come from a male donor in good health, without acne.

This clonotype has only a few counts. This chain uses TRBV2 with TRBJ1-2; unclear D gene. Trimming left V 1 base short and J 4 bases short, with 13 bases between. The CDR3 is made up of 15 amino acids. Germline lookup yields CDR1 SNHLY and CDR2 FYNNEI. This CDR3 reads CASSEVGRILYGYTF. The DNA of the CDR3 is TGTGCCAGCAGTGAAGTGGGCCGTATACTCTATGGCTACACCTTC.

The V gene is TRBV20-1, the J gene TRBJ1-2; D is unresolved. In germline, CDR1 is DFQATT, CDR2 SNEGSKA (reference sequence). Trimming cost V 7 bases and J 6 bases, with 15 bases left between them. The CDR3 has 12 amino acids. CDR3 in amino acids: CSGLRGIDGYTF. CDR3 DNA sequence: TGCAGTGGTCTGCGGGGTATCGATGGCTACACCTTC.

This clonotype was seen many times. The chain recombines TRBV6-5 with TRBJ2-3, with 8 nucleotides matching TRBD2. V lost 0 bases to trimming and J lost 0 bases; unmatched junction nucleotides: 2. The CDR3 spans 16 residues. Germline CDR1 is MNHEY and CDR2 is SVGAGI. CDR3 amino acids: CASSYSTSGSTDTQYF. CDR3 coding DNA: TGTGCCAGCAGTTACTCTACTAGCGGTAGCACAGATACGCAGTATTTT.

Of note for this clonotype: The DNA is omitted, as the CDR3 cannot be located on it reliably, and the CDR3 follows TCRdb's listing. The chain joins TRBV6-1 to TRBJ2-2; the table's D gene call, TRBD1, was not cross checked with the DNA. The CDR3 sequence runs 23 residues, both termini included. Germline V lookup: CDR1 MNHNS, CDR2 SASEGT. The CDR3 sequence is CASSYSGRGLAKTYEQYFGELFF.

Comment on this clonotype: A much larger clone lies one base from this, so it may be a read error. The chain is built from TRBV19 and TRBJ2-5; 10 positions agree with TRBD2. The germline gives CDR1 LNHDA, CDR2 SQIVND (reference sequence). The CDR3 totals 17 residues. The V segment lost 5 bases and the J segment 5 bases; nucleotides outside the gene matches: 14. Here the CDR3 reads CASSGSGRPGGFETQYF. For the CDR3, the DNA is TGTGCCAGTAGTGGTAGCGGGAGGCCGGGGGGTTTCGAGACCCAGTACTTC.

This clonotype showed up many times. The CDR3 spells CASSERRREAFF. The CDR3, as DNA: TGCGCCAGCAGTGAGAGGAGACGGGAAGCTTTCTTT. The gene calls are TRBV10-2 and TRBJ1-1; D is undetermined. This CDR3 has 12 residues. Germline V gene sequence: CDR1 WSHSY, CDR2 SAAADI. Between the trimmed V and J ends, which lost 2 bases and 8 bases, there was a span of 9 bases.

This clonotype was seen a single time. The chain uses TRBV25-1 and TRBJ2-2; D gene ambiguous. The J call may not be correct, given that the DNA end is closer to TRBJ1-5. CDR1 and CDR2 (germline): MGHDK, SYGVNS. This CDR3 region has 14 residues. The CDR3: CASTLGRAGQPQHF. Written as DNA, the CDR3 is TGTGCCAGCACCCTAGGAAGGGCCGGACAGCCCCAGCATTTT.

V and J are TRBV5-1 and TRBJ2-5, with TRBD2 matching over 7 bases. This CDR3 has 14 residues. The germline V gene encodes CDR1 SGHRS and CDR2 YFSETQ. V shed 4 bases, J shed 1 base, and the junction held 4 bases outside the gene matches. CDR3 sequence (DNA): TGCGCCAGCAGCCTGGGACTACGCCAAGAGACCCAGTACTTC. Translated: CASSLGLRQETQYF.

This clonotype was counted ten times or more. This CDR3 reads CASSQSQGAGETQYF. The DNA for the CDR3 is TGCGCCAGCAGCCAATCTCAGGGCGCCGGGGAGACCCAGTACTTC. This chain connects TRBV4-1 to TRBJ2-5, with D possibly matching TRBD1 (5 bases). The CDR3 spans 15 residues. V dropped 2 bases and J dropped 5 bases, with 15 bases sitting between them. CDR1 is MGHRA and CDR2 is YSYEKL in the germline V gene.

The table lists this clonotype with many counts. The rearrangement uses TRBV5-1 and TRBJ1-4; 8 bases line up with TRBD1. The CDR3 is 16 amino acids. The germline gives CDR1 SGHRS, CDR2 YFSETQ. V trimming: 4 bases; J trimming: 0 bases; junction bases outside the gene matches: 5. The CDR3 sequence is CASSPGQVATNEKLFF. The CDR3 DNA is TGCGCCAGCAGCCCGGGACAGGTTGCAACTAATGAAAAACTGTTTTTT.